This T cell receptor (beta chain) was observed in a study of blood T cell repertoires in COVID-19. Study-level background: Some COVID-19 samples were acute and others convalescent; all came from the United States, Italy and Spain. T cells, B-cell-depleted T cells, or PBMCs provided the cDNA or gDNA that served as material.

Patients from Seattle were sampled longitudinally, starting during active infection. Original handling: Amplification from reference gene primers served as the basis for estimated nucleated cell counts. The repertoire was sequenced with immunoSEQ multiplex PCR; TCRdb's copy has only in-frame clones and lacks some. V and J calls and clone size are given by that table; D and trimming were obtained from the DNA. The sample lists 15,000 or so clones, 85% to 90% occurring once. This TCR came from a woman of 80 years or more with COVID-19, enrolled during active disease. The sample consisted of peripheral blood.

The CDR3, as DNA: TGTGCCAGCAGCTATGGGGGCGGGAGAATGGTTACAGATACGCAGTATTTT. It codes for CASSYGGGRMVTDTQYF. The chain is built from TRBV5-6 and TRBJ2-3, with D perhaps matching TRBD2 (7 bases). V dropped 3 bases and J dropped 3 bases, with 20 bases sitting between them. The germline V gene encodes CDR1 SGHDT and CDR2 YYEEEE. This CDR3 has 17 residues.